This paragraph reports one T cell receptor (beta chain). Under the authors' procedure: Amplification of reference gene primers provided the estimated nucleated cell counts. Measured with immunoSEQ multiplex PCR; TCRdb has only the in-frame clones, and not every one. D and trimming were read from the DNA, whereas the V and J calls and clone size are those reported in that table. The sample has about 200,000 clones, more than 75% seen once. V was shortened by 7 bases and J by 3 bases, with 16 bases between the two germline ends. Germline V gives CDR1 MNHEY, CDR2 SVGEGT. There are 14 residues in the CDR3. The data were obtained in a study of blood T cell repertoires in COVID-19. Study overall: Samples taken during acute and convalescent COVID-19 were collected in the United States, Italy and Spain. Sources were T cells, B-cell-depleted T cells, or PBMCs; the material itself was cDNA or gDNA.

The chain employs TRBV6-2 or TRBV6-3 and TRBJ2-7, with TRBD1 as a possible D gene (6 bases). Sequencing was carried out using peripheral blood. The source is a man at least 80 years old with acute or convalescent COVID-19. CDR3 bases: TGTGCCAGCAACCCGAACAGGGTTGGCTACGAGCAGTACTTC. Translating gives CASNPNRVGYEQYF.